This T cell receptor (beta chain) emerged from a study of beta chain features in type 1 diabetes. Points from the study as a whole: VDJ junctions sequenced from type 1 diabetes patients showed fewer insertions and more deletions. Possible PCR preference for shorter templates applied equally to patients and controls.

As to this clone: No antigen is known for it.

What was sequenced were expressed TCRB transcripts, since all of the isolated RNA had been reverse transcribed. Clones were read by immunoSEQ multiplex PCR, and TCRdb kept only the in-frame ones, dropping some. The top ten hold about 0.015% of the sample, which has some 330,000 clones, approximately 10% seen once. The CDR3 is 15 residues long. Germline CDR1 is MDHEN and CDR2 is SYDVKM. Trimming took 3 bases from V and 6 from J; bases not matched to a gene: 9. The chain has TRBV28 and TRBJ1-1; 8 bases map to TRBD1. Input material: naive CD4+ T cells from blood. This TCR was recovered from a woman between 25 and 40 years old in good health. Here the CDR3 DNA reads TGTGCCAGCAGTTTGGGAGGGACAGGCGGGTCTGAAGCTTTCTTT. This sequence encodes CASSLGGTGGSEAFF.